A selection of T cell receptor beta chains follows, all from one sample in a study of graft-versus-host responses after intestinal transplantation. These TCRs' antigens remain unknown. TCRdb's copy holds only in-frame clones and misses some; the assay was immunoSEQ multiplex PCR. The table lists fewer than 95,000 clones, about 95% of them singletons. Sequenced material: unstimulated CD4+ T cells sorted from spleen or lymph node cells, taken before transplant. The source of these receptors is a human donor who was the organ donor for an intestinal transplant. The CDR3 runs from the conserved cysteine through the conserved F or W. The order of the fields is J gene, clone size, V gene, D gene, CDR3 protein, CDR3 DNA. D genes are given only for firm matches. Rows may omit the clone size; those that give it use once, few, many or a size class.

j_call: TRBJ2-3; clone_size: .; v_call: TRBV7-3; d_call: .; cdr3_aa: CASSLRRPPDTQYF; cdr3_nt: TGTGCCAGCAGCTTAAGAAGACCACCAGATACGCAGTATTTT
j_call: TRBJ2-3; clone_size: .; v_call: TRBV18; d_call: .; cdr3_aa: CASSPPGDDTQYF; cdr3_nt: TGTGCCAGCTCACCACCGGGAGATGATACGCAGTATTTT
j_call: TRBJ1-1; clone_size: .; v_call: TRBV23-1; d_call: .; cdr3_aa: CASSQGRWPEAFF; cdr3_nt: TGCGCCAGCAGTCAAGGTCGGTGGCCTGAAGCTTTCTTT
j_call: TRBJ2-3; clone_size: few; v_call: TRBV7-3; d_call: .; cdr3_aa: CASSLTGRDTQYF; cdr3_nt: TGTGCCAGCAGCTTAACGGGCAGGGATACGCAGTATTTT
j_call: TRBJ2-7; clone_size: .; v_call: TRBV5-1; d_call: .; cdr3_aa: CASSLPPQGAGYEQYF; cdr3_nt: TGCGCCAGCAGCTTGCCCCCTCAAGGGGCCGGCTACGAGCAGTACTTC
j_call: TRBJ1-6; clone_size: .; v_call: TRBV11-2; d_call: .; cdr3_aa: CASSRRNSPLHF; cdr3_nt: TGTGCCAGCAGCAGGCGTAATTCACCCCTCCACTTT
j_call: TRBJ2-2; clone_size: .; v_call: TRBV7-7; d_call: .; cdr3_aa: CASSFKSQGGSGELFF; cdr3_nt: TGTGCCAGCAGCTTTAAGAGCCAGGGAGGTTCCGGGGAGCTGTTTTTT
j_call: TRBJ1-6; clone_size: once; v_call: TRBV7-9; d_call: TRBD1; cdr3_aa: CASSLETGGPNSPLHF; cdr3_nt: TGTGCCAGCAGCTTAGAAACAGGGGGCCCGAATTCACCCCTCCACTTT
j_call: TRBJ2-7; clone_size: .; v_call: TRBV4-1; d_call: TRBD2; cdr3_aa: CASSSRTSGSYEQYF; cdr3_nt: TGCGCCAGCAGCTCTCGGACTAGCGGGTCCTACGAGCAGTACTTC
j_call: TRBJ2-3; clone_size: .; v_call: TRBV2; d_call: .; cdr3_aa: CASMLGVSTDTQYF; cdr3_nt: TGTGCCAGCATGCTAGGGGTTAGCACAGATACGCAGTATTTT
j_call: TRBJ1-1; clone_size: once; v_call: TRBV28; d_call: .; cdr3_aa: CASSLPQDIEAFF; cdr3_nt: TGTGCCAGCAGTTTACCTCAGGATATTGAAGCTTTCTTT
j_call: TRBJ1-6; clone_size: .; v_call: TRBV27; d_call: .; cdr3_aa: CASSPGRILQDSPLHF; cdr3_nt: TGTGCCAGCAGTCCGGGCCGCATCCTCCAGGATTCACCCCTCCACTTT
j_call: TRBJ2-1; clone_size: once; v_call: TRBV9; d_call: TRBD1; cdr3_aa: CASSAEDRGLYNEQFF; cdr3_nt: TGTGCCAGCAGCGCGGAGGACAGGGGACTTTACAATGAGCAGTTCTTC
j_call: TRBJ1-2; clone_size: .; v_call: TRBV7-1; d_call: .; cdr3_aa: CASSPGAGVYGYTF; cdr3_nt: TGTGCCAGCAGCCCCGGGGCGGGAGTCTATGGCTACACCTTC
j_call: TRBJ1-4; clone_size: .; v_call: TRBV7-9; d_call: .; cdr3_aa: CASSLAVHQKNEKLFF; cdr3_nt: TGTGCCAGCAGCTTAGCCGTACATCAGAAGAATGAAAAACTGTTTTTT
j_call: TRBJ2-2; clone_size: .; v_call: TRBV2; d_call: TRBD2; cdr3_aa: CASRGLAGGPPPSNTGELFF; cdr3_nt: TGTGCCAGCAGAGGACTAGCGGGGGGCCCCCCCCCTTCGAACACCGGGGAGCTGTTTTTT
j_call: TRBJ2-7; clone_size: .; v_call: TRBV11-2; d_call: TRBD2; cdr3_aa: CASSQGYGTSGSYEQYF; cdr3_nt: TGTGCCAGCAGCCAGGGATACGGGACTAGCGGCTCCTACGAGCAGTACTTC
j_call: TRBJ2-7; clone_size: .; v_call: TRBV9; d_call: TRBD1; cdr3_aa: CASSVGQGASYEQYF; cdr3_nt: TGTGCCAGCAGCGTAGGGCAGGGGGCCTCCTACGAGCAGTACTTC
j_call: TRBJ1-2; clone_size: .; v_call: TRBV30; d_call: .; cdr3_aa: CAWTTGPAYGYTF; cdr3_nt: TGTGCCTGGACCACGGGGCCCGCGTATGGCTACACCTTC
j_call: TRBJ1-2; clone_size: .; v_call: TRBV7-3; d_call: .; cdr3_aa: CASSLGPRATTYGYTF; cdr3_nt: TGTGCCAGCAGCTTAGGCCCCAGGGCGACCACTTATGGCTACACCTTC
j_call: TRBJ2-6; clone_size: .; v_call: TRBV19; d_call: .; cdr3_aa: CASSTKGSGANVLTF; cdr3_nt: TGTGCCAGTAGTACAAAGGGCTCTGGGGCCAACGTCCTGACTTTC
j_call: TRBJ2-3; clone_size: .; v_call: TRBV6-6; d_call: TRBD1; cdr3_aa: CASSYSRQGGTDTQYF; cdr3_nt: TGTGCCAGCAGTTACTCCAGACAGGGGGGCACAGATACGCAGTATTTT
j_call: TRBJ1-2; clone_size: .; v_call: TRBV7-9; d_call: .; cdr3_aa: CASSRDYGYTF; cdr3_nt: TGTGCCAGCAGCCGGGACTATGGCTACACCTTC
j_call: TRBJ1-2; clone_size: .; v_call: TRBV6-1; d_call: TRBD1; cdr3_aa: CASRTGGGYGYTF; cdr3_nt: TGTGCCAGCAGGACAGGGGGGGGATATGGCTACACCTTC
j_call: TRBJ1-1; clone_size: .; v_call: TRBV29-1; d_call: .; cdr3_aa: CSFIKATEAFF; cdr3_nt: TGCAGCTTCATTAAGGCCACTGAAGCTTTCTTT
j_call: TRBJ1-4; clone_size: .; v_call: TRBV5-1; d_call: .; cdr3_aa: CASSYDTAQLFF; cdr3_nt: TGCGCCAGCAGCTACGACACCGCCCAACTGTTTTTT
j_call: TRBJ2-3; clone_size: .; v_call: TRBV19; d_call: .; cdr3_aa: CASGIRQSDTQYF; cdr3_nt: TGTGCCAGCGGGATTCGACAGTCAGATACGCAGTATTTT
j_call: TRBJ1-1; clone_size: .; v_call: TRBV2; d_call: .; cdr3_aa: CASSAGWTEAFF; cdr3_nt: TGTGCCAGCTCGGCGGGTTGGACTGAAGCTTTCTTT
j_call: TRBJ1-4; clone_size: once; v_call: TRBV18; d_call: .; cdr3_aa: CASSPGQDEKLFF; cdr3_nt: TGTGCCAGCTCACCGGGGCAGGATGAAAAACTGTTTTTT
j_call: TRBJ2-1; clone_size: few; v_call: TRBV7-6; d_call: .; cdr3_aa: CASSLAPAVQSSYNEQFF; cdr3_nt: TGTGCCAGCAGCTTAGCCCCCGCCGTACAGAGCTCCTACAATGAGCAGTTCTTC
j_call: TRBJ1-6; clone_size: .; v_call: TRBV13; d_call: TRBD1; cdr3_aa: CASSFASGGNSPLHF; cdr3_nt: TGTGCCAGCAGCTTTGCATCAGGGGGCAATTCACCCCTCCACTTC
j_call: TRBJ1-3; clone_size: .; v_call: TRBV11-2; d_call: .; cdr3_aa: CASSPIGYSGNTIYF; cdr3_nt: TGTGCCAGCAGCCCAATTGGGTACTCTGGAAACACCATATATTTT
j_call: TRBJ2-7; clone_size: .; v_call: TRBV7-6; d_call: TRBD1; cdr3_aa: CASSRNTGEYEQYF; cdr3_nt: TGTGCCAGCAGCCGGAACACAGGGGAGTACGAGCAGTACTTC
j_call: TRBJ2-2; clone_size: .; v_call: TRBV7-3; d_call: .; cdr3_aa: CASSPYLSPNTGELFF; cdr3_nt: TGTGCCAGCAGCCCTTATCTGAGTCCGAACACCGGGGAGCTGTTTTTT
j_call: TRBJ2-1; clone_size: once; v_call: TRBV7-2; d_call: TRBD1; cdr3_aa: CASSSGTGVRFSLNEQFF; cdr3_nt: TGTGCCAGCAGCTCCGGGACAGGGGTGAGGTTTTCCCTGAATGAGCAGTTCTTC
j_call: TRBJ1-2; clone_size: .; v_call: TRBV6-6; d_call: TRBD1; cdr3_aa: CASSETGGVYYGYTF; cdr3_nt: TGTGCCAGCAGCGAAACAGGGGGCGTATACTATGGCTACACCTTC
j_call: TRBJ1-4; clone_size: .; v_call: TRBV30; d_call: .; cdr3_aa: CAWRHGVQEKLFF; cdr3_nt: TGTGCCTGGAGACACGGGGTCCAAGAAAAACTGTTTTTT
j_call: TRBJ1-6; clone_size: .; v_call: TRBV4-3; d_call: .; cdr3_aa: CASSQRSTGAGVNSPLHF; cdr3_nt: TGCGCCAGCAGCCAACGTTCCACTGGGGCAGGGGTGAATTCACCCCTCCACTTT
j_call: TRBJ1-4; clone_size: once; v_call: TRBV18; d_call: TRBD1; cdr3_aa: CASSPLSGTGNEKLFF; cdr3_nt: TGTGCCAGCTCGCCCCTCTCCGGGACAGGGAATGAAAAACTGTTTTTT
j_call: TRBJ2-3; clone_size: .; v_call: TRBV11-1; d_call: TRBD1; cdr3_aa: CASSAQGVTDTQYF; cdr3_nt: TGTGCCAGCAGCGCACAGGGGGTCACAGATACGCAGTATTTT
j_call: TRBJ2-6; clone_size: .; v_call: TRBV6-5; d_call: .; cdr3_aa: CASVIRVGANVLTF; cdr3_nt: TGTGCCAGCGTTATAAGGGTTGGGGCCAACGTCCTGACTTTC
j_call: TRBJ2-3; clone_size: .; v_call: TRBV11-3; d_call: .; cdr3_aa: CASSFSGQSTDTQYF; cdr3_nt: TGTGCCAGCAGCTTTTCGGGACAAAGCACAGATACGCAGTATTTT
j_call: TRBJ1-2; clone_size: .; v_call: TRBV18; d_call: TRBD1; cdr3_aa: CASSPQGQLAGYTF; cdr3_nt: TGTGCCAGCTCCCCACAGGGGCAATTGGCTGGCTACACCTTC
j_call: TRBJ1-1; clone_size: once; v_call: TRBV7-2; d_call: .; cdr3_aa: CASSLRQMNTEAFF; cdr3_nt: TGTGCCAGCAGCTTACGACAGATGAACACTGAAGCTTTCTTT
j_call: TRBJ1-3; clone_size: .; v_call: TRBV11-3; d_call: .; cdr3_aa: CASSKGVAGNTIYF; cdr3_nt: TGTGCCAGCAGCAAAGGGGTGGCTGGAAACACCATATATTTT
j_call: TRBJ1-3; clone_size: .; v_call: TRBV12-5; d_call: .; cdr3_aa: CASGLGYDSPGSGNTIYF; cdr3_nt: TGTGCTAGTGGTTTGGGCTACGACAGTCCCGGCTCTGGAAACACCATATATTTT